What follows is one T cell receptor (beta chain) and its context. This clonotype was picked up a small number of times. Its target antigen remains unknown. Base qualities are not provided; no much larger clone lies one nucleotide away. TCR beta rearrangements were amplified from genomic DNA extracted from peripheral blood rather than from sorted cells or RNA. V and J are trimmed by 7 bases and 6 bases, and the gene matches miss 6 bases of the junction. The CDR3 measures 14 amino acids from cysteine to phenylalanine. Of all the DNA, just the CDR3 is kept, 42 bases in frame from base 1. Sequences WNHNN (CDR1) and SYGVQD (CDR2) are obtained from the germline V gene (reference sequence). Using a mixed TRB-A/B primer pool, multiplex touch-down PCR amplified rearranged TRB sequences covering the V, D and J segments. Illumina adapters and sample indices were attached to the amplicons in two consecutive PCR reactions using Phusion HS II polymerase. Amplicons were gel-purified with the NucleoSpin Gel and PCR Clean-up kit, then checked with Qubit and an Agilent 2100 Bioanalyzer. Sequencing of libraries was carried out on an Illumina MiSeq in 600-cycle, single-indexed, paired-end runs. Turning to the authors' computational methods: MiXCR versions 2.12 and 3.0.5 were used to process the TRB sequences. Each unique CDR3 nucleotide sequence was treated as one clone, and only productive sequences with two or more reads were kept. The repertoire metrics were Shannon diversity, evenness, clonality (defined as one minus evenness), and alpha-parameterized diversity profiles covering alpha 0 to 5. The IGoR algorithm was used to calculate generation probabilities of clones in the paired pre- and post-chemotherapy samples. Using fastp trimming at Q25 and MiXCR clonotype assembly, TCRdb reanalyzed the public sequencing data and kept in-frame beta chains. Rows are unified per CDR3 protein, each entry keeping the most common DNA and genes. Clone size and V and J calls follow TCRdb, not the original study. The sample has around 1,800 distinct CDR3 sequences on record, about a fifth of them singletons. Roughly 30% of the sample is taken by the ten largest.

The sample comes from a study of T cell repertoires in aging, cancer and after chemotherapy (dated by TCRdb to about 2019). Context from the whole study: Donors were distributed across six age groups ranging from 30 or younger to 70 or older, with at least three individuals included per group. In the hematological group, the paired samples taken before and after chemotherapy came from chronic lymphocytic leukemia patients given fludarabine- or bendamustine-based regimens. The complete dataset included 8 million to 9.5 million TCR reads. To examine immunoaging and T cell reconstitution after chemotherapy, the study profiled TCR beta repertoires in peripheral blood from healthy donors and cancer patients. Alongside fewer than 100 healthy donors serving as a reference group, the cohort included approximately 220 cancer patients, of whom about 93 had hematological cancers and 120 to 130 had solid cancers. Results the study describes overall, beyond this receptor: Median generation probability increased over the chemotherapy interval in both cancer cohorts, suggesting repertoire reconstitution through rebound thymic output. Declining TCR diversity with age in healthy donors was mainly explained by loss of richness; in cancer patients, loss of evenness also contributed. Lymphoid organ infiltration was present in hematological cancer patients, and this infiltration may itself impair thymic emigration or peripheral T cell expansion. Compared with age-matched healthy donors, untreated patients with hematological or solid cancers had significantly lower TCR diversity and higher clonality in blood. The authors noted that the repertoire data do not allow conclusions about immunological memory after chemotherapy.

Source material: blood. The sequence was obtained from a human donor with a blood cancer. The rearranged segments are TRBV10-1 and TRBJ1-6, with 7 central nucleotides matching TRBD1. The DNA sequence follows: TGCGCCAGCAAGGGGACAGAGGTTAATTCACCCCTCCACTTT. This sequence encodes CASKGTEVNSPLHF.